This is a list of T cell receptor beta chains from one sample in a study of T cell responses to AZD1222 COVID-19 vaccine. Here immunoSEQ multiplex PCR was the method, and the copy in TCRdb shows in-frame clones only, minus some. The sample records approximately 160,000 clones, around 93% being singletons. The sample was peripheral blood, taken on day 0 of AZD1222 vaccination. Every receptor here comes from an adult in good health. CDR3s leave out the opening cysteine and the closing phenylalanine or tryptophan. Size tells how often a clone was seen (once, few, many) or the class of an expanded clone, and some rows leave it out.

length	V	size	J	CDR3
11	TRBV28	.	TRBJ1-2	ASSLLGNYGYT
13	TRBV20-1	.	TRBJ2-3	SASEDKRFTDTQY
11	TRBV29-1	.	TRBJ1-2	SVERQGDDGYT
12	TRBV9	.	TRBJ2-2	ASRGQGVGGELF
18	TRBV28	.	TRBJ2-7	ASSLARTSGRALSSYEQY
11	TRBV2	once	TRBJ2-7	ASGVLQGHEQY
14	TRBV5-1	.	TRBJ2-3	ASSDGTSGRSDTQY
15	TRBV6-2/TRBV6-3	.	TRBJ2-1	ASSYRLGLAASHEQF
14	TRBV11-2	.	TRBJ1-5	ASSLGPVGLNQPQH
15	TRBV7-5	.	TRBJ2-2	ARSLESAEANTGELF
11	TRBV19	.	TRBJ1-3	ASRLSSGNTIY
12	TRBV27	.	TRBJ1-4	ASTFRGRAGKLF
15	TRBV11-2	.	TRBJ2-7	ASSLDVRLAGTYEQY
11	TRBV12-2	.	TRBJ1-6	ARGTRGYSPLH
13	TRBV28	.	TRBJ1-3	ASMGRGRIGNTIY